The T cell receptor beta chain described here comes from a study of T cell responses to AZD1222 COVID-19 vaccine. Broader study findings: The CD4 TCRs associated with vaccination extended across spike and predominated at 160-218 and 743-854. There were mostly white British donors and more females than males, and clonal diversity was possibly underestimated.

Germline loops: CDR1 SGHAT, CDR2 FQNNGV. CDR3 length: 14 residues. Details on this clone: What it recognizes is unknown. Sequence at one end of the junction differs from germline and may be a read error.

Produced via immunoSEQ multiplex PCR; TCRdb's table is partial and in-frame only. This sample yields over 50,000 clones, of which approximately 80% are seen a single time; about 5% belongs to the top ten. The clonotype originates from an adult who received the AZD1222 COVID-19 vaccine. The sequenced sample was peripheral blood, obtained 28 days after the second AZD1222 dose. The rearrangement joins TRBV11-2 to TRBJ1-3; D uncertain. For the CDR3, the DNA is TGTGCCAGCAGCCTAGACCCTTCTGGAAACACCATATATTTT. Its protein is CASSLDPSGNTIYF.